What follows are 3 T cell receptor beta chains derived from one specimen sequenced in a study of T cells after yellow fever vaccination. TCRdb reprocessed the 5' RACE reads with MiXCR, giving one entry per CDR3 protein. The table lists around 100,000 distinct CDR3 sequences, 8.4% of them singletons, with 25% in the top ten. Sequencing used CD8+ T cells sorted from PBMCs, obtained 45 days after the yellow fever booster vaccination. All receptors derive from a man in his thirties or forties who received the YFV17D yellow fever vaccine.

This clonotype was recorded a few times. The V call is TRBV4-1, the J call TRBJ2-7; TRBD2 might be the D (6 bases). V shed 1 base and J shed 3 bases, with 10 bases lying between them. The CDR3 loop spans 14 amino acids. Looked up from germline, CDR1 is MGHRA and CDR2 is YSYEKL. The CDR3, as DNA: TGCGCCAGCAGCCAAGCTGGGACTTACTACGAGCAGTACTTC. Its translation is CASSQAGTYYEQYF.

The rearrangement joins TRBV7-8 to TRBJ2-7, with D possibly being TRBD1 or TRBD2 (6 bases each). Looked up from germline, CDR1 is SGHVS and CDR2 is FQNEAQ. V gave up 5 bases and J gave up 7 bases, with 18 bases separating them. CDR3 length: 14 residues. The CDR3 protein is CASSLGGKPGEQYF. For the CDR3, the DNA is TGTGCCAGCAGCCTCGGGGGCAAACCAGGGGAGCAGTACTTC.

In this sample, this clonotype turned up a few times. The chain links TRBV20-1 to TRBJ2-7; no firm D call. With 7 bases removed from V and 5 bases from J, the gap between germline ends came to 15 bases. Germline loops: CDR1 DFQATT, CDR2 SNEGSKA (reference sequence). The CDR3 totals 12 residues. CDR3 protein: CSVRAYYHEQYF. CDR3 nucleotide sequence: TGCAGTGTAAGGGCCTACTACCACGAGCAGTACTTC.